This passage covers 17 T cell receptor beta chains from one sample sequenced in a study of cytomegalovirus exposure and HLA in healthy donors. The PCR contained 60 Vbeta and 13 Jbeta primers. Profiled with immunoSEQ multiplex PCR; TCRdb holds only in-frame clones, not every one. This table has 240,000 or so clones, 82% appearing once. Sequences were obtained from PBMCs. The receptors were sampled from a woman aged 35 to 49 in good health and CMV-seropositive.

Here the CDR3 DNA reads TGTGCCAGCAGCAGAAGCCTAGATCGCACAGATACGCAGTATTTT. Translation: CASSRSLDRTDTQYF. This chain links TRBV6-6 with TRBJ2-3; D ambiguous. CDR1 is MNHNY and CDR2 is SVGAGI in the germline V gene (reference sequence). Trimming took off 6 bases at V and 1 base at J, with 14 bases between the two ends. This CDR3 has 15 residues.

CDR3 residues: CASSHEDGAGQPQHF. The CDR3 nucleotides are TGCGCCAGCAGCCACGAGGACGGAGCAGGGCAGCCCCAGCATTTT. The chain couples TRBV4-3 to TRBJ1-5, with D tentatively TRBD1 (5 bases). This CDR3 contains 15 residues. Germline V CDR1 and CDR2: LGHNA, YSLEER. The ends were cut back, 3 bases at V and 7 bases at J, with 16 bases in the middle.

The rearrangement joins TRBV11-2 to TRBJ2-2; 11 bases line up with TRBD1. CDR1 SGHAT and CDR2 FQNNGV come from the germline V gene. The CDR3 runs 16 residues. After removal of 1 base from V and 6 bases from J, the junction contained 4 bases not matched to a gene. The CDR3 region has the DNA TGTGCCAGCAGCTTAGTCCCGGGACAGGGGGCCGGGGAGCTGTTTTTT. It encodes CASSLVPGQGAGELFF.

This clone was counted between two and nine times. This chain links TRBV10-3 with TRBJ1-2, with a tentative D call TRBD1 (5 bases). This CDR3 spans 15 amino acids. V lost 0 bases and J 4 bases, leaving 12 bases between the germline ends. CDR1 is ENHRY and CDR2 is SYGVKD in the germline V gene. The CDR3 sequence: CAISESRQGPYGYTF. The CDR3 DNA reads TGTGCCATCAGTGAGTCGAGGCAGGGTCCCTATGGCTACACCTTC.

V is TRBV7-3 and J is TRBJ2-5, with D unresolved. The CDR3 has 15 amino acids. V gave up 5 bases and J gave up 5 bases, with 18 bases separating them. The germline gives CDR1 SGHTA, CDR2 FQGTGA. DNA for the CDR3: TGTGCCAGCAGCCCTGGGCTTAAAGGTGGGGAGACCCAGTACTTC. As protein: CASSPGLKGGETQYF.

This clone appeared a few times. The genes are TRBV7-2 and TRBJ1-4; D gene uncertain. From germline, CDR1 is SGHTA and CDR2 FQGNSA. Trimming pared 5 bases from V and 7 bases from J, leaving 11 bases between. This CDR3 is 13 amino acids long. In nucleotides, the CDR3 is TGTGCCAGCAGCCCCCAGGCGATTGAAAAACTGTTTTTT. Translation: CASSPQAIEKLFF.

This chain connects TRBV7-8 to TRBJ1-4; D is ambiguous. Germline CDR1 reads SGHVS; CDR2 reads FQNEAQ. The CDR3 runs to 16 residues. Trimming removed 4 bases at V and 0 bases at J, with 12 bases between. For the CDR3, the DNA is TGTGCCAGCAGCTGGCGGAGGTCGGCAACTAATGAAAAACTGTTTTTT. Its protein product is CASSWRRSATNEKLFF.

V gene TRBV5-1 combines with J gene TRBJ2-6; D perhaps matches TRBD1 (5 bases). Deletions cut 2 bases from V and 4 bases from J, with 10 bases between. From germline, CDR1 is SGHRS and CDR2 YFSETQ. The CDR3 totals 15 residues. CDR3 nucleotides: TGCGCCAGCAGCTTTCAGGGATCCGGGGCCAACGTCCTGACTTTC. This codes for CASSFQGSGANVLTF.

The chain joins TRBV19 to TRBJ1-5; D possibly corresponds to TRBD1 (6 bases). V was cut by 7 bases and J by 5 bases, with 15 bases left in between. The CDR3 is made up of 14 amino acids. Germline-derived CDR1 and CDR2 are LNHDA and SQIVND (reference sequence). CDR3 in DNA: TGTGCCAGTATGGACAGACGGGACCATCAGCCCCAGCATTTT. This gives the protein CASMDRRDHQPQHF.

The V gene is TRBV10-3, the J gene TRBJ2-1; no clear D. Germline V CDR1 and CDR2: ENHRY, SYGVKD. The CDR3 loop spans 11 amino acids. The V and J ends lost 7 bases and 6 bases respectively, with 7 bases between them. CDR3 amino acids: CAITQANEQFF. In DNA form, the CDR3 reads TGTGCCATCACCCAAGCCAATGAGCAGTTCTTC.

The chain couples TRBV18 to TRBJ1-1; a weak D match, TRBD1 (6 bases). V was clipped by 6 bases and J by 1 base, with 15 bases between them. There are 15 residues in the CDR3. The germline CDR1 and CDR2 sequences are KGHSH and LQKENI. CDR3 in DNA: TGTGCCAGCTCGGGACTACAGGGACGGAACACTGAAGCTTTCTTT. Protein product: CASSGLQGRNTEAFF.

This clone was counted a single time. This chain connects TRBV7-6 to TRBJ1-1; D may be TRBD1 (5 bases). This CDR3 is built from 15 residues. The germline gives CDR1 SGHVS, CDR2 FNYEAQ. Deletions cut 2 bases from V and 3 bases from J, with 13 bases between. This chain's CDR3 is CASSLNGGKDTEAFF. CDR3 coding DNA: TGTGCCAGCAGCTTAAACGGGGGGAAGGACACTGAAGCTTTCTTT.

The rearrangement joins TRBV5-8 to TRBJ1-3, with 8 positions matching TRBD1. Trimming removed 2 bases from V and 1 base from J; junction bases left unmatched: 8. The length of the CDR3 is 17 residues. Germline lookup yields CDR1 SGHTS and CDR2 YDEGEE. CDR3 DNA sequence: TGTGCCAGCAGCTTTTCCGGGACAGGTTATTCTGGAAACACCATATATTTT. This sequence encodes CASSFSGTGYSGNTIYF.

This clone showed up just a few times. For the CDR3, the DNA is TGTGCTAGTGTGAGACAGGCGAACACTGAAGCTTTCTTT. Protein: CASVRQANTEAFF. The V call is TRBV12-5, the J call TRBJ1-1, with a possible D match to TRBD1 (6 bases). V lost 7 bases and J lost 1, with 10 bases in between. Germline V gene data show CDR1 as LGHNT and CDR2 as FRNRAP. The CDR3 is 13 amino acids.

The J gene is TRBJ1-5, the V gene TRBV4-2, with D hard to call. Trimming took 0 bases from V and 6 from J, leaving 9 bases between them. The CDR3 has 14 amino acids. Germline V CDR1 and CDR2: LGHNA, YNFKEQ. The CDR3 here is CASSQDSGFQPQHF. DNA for the CDR3: TGTGCCAGCAGCCAAGATTCCGGGTTTCAGCCCCAGCATTTT.

This sequence joins TRBV7-9 and TRBJ1-2; D is possibly TRBD1 (5 bases). Trimming cost V 10 bases and J 1 base, with 13 bases left between them. The germline CDR1 and CDR2 sequences are SEHNR and FQNEAQ (reference sequence). The CDR3 contains 13 residues. The DNA for the CDR3 is TGTGCCACCTCGGACACTCTTAACTATGGCTACACCTTC. It yields the protein CATSDTLNYGYTF.

The chain joins TRBV7-9 to TRBJ2-5, with D possibly matching TRBD2 (5 bases). Trimming stripped 1 base from V and 9 bases from J, with 12 bases between. Germline V lookup: CDR1 SEHNR, CDR2 FQNEAQ (reference sequence). The CDR3 contains 13 residues. CDR3 residues: CASSLGRWGAQYF. In DNA form, the CDR3 reads TGTGCCAGCAGCTTAGGGCGGTGGGGAGCCCAGTACTTC.